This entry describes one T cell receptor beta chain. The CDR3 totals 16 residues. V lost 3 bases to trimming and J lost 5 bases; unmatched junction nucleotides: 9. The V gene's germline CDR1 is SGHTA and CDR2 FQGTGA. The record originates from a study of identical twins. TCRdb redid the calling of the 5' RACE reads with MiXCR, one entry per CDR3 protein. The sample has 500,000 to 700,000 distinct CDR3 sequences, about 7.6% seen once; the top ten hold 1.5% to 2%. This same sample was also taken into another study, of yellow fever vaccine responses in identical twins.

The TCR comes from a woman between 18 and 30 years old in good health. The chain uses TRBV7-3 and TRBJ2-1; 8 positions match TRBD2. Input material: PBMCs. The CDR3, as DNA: TGTGCCAGCAGCTTGGGGGGTAGCGGGATTAACAATGAGCAGTTCTTC. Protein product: CASSLGGSGINNEQFF. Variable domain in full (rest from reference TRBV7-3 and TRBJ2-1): GAGVSQTPSNKVTEKGKYVELRCDPISGHTALYWYRQSLGQGPEFLIYFQGTGAADDSGLPNDRFFAVRPEGSVSTLKIQRTERGDSAVYLCASSLGGSGINNEQFFGPGTRLTVL.